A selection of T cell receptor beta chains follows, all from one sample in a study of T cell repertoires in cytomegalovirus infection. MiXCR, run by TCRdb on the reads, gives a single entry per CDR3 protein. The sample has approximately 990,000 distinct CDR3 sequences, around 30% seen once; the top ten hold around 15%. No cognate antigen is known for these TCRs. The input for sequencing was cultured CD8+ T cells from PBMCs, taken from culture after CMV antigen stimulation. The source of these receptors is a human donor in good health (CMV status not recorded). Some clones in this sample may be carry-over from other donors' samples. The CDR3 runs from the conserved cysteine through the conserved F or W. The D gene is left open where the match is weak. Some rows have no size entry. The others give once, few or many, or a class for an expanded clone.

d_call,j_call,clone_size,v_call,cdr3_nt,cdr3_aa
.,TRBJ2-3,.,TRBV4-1,TGCGCCAGCAGCCAAGATAAGGGTCCCAGCACAGATACGCAGTATTTT,CASSQDKGPSTDTQYF
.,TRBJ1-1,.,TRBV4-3,TGCGCCATCTCCCAGGAGGTGAACACTGAAGCTTTCTTT,CAISQEVNTEAFF
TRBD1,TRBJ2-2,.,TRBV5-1,TGCGCCAGCAGCTGGACCCCGGGACAGGGAACCGGGGAGCTGTTTTTT,CASSWTPGQGTGELFF
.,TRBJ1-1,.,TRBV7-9,TGTGCCAACAGCCTCCTTGGGGCTTTCTTT,CANSLLGAFF
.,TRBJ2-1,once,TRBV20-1,TGCAGTGCTAGGGGAACGGCGCAGTTCTTC,CSARGTAQFF
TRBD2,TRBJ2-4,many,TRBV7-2,TGTGCCAGCAGCCAGCCCAGCGGGGGGGGCCGGAACATTCAGTACTTC,CASSQPSGGGRNIQYF
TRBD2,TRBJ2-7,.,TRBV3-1,TGTGCCAGCAGCCAAGAACTTAGCGGGGGGTACGAGCAGTACTTC,CASSQELSGGYEQYF
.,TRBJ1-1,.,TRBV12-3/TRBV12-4,TGTGCCAGCAGTTTGGGGAACGGTGAGACTTTCTTT,CASSLGNGETFF
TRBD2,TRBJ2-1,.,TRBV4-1,TGCGCCAGCAGCGGGGTAGCGGGGGGAACTCTCGGCAATGAGCAGTTCTTC,CASSGVAGGTLGNEQFF
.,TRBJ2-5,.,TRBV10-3,TGTGCCTCCCACCCCGGGACTTGGCAAGAGACCCAGTACTTC,CASHPGTWQETQYF
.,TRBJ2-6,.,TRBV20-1,TGCAGTGCTAGAGATCGGTCATATGTCTCTGGGGCCAACGTCCTGACTTTC,CSARDRSYVSGANVLTF
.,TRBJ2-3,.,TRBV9,TGTGCCAGCAGCGGGCCCGACAGGGATACGCAGTATTTT,CASSGPDRDTQYF
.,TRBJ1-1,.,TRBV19,TGTGCCAGTAGTACCTCCCAAACAGCGAACACTGAAGCTTTCTTT,CASSTSQTANTEAFF
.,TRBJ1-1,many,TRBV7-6,TGTGCCAGCAGCTTTAGGGGTGGAACGAACACTGAAGCTTTCTTT,CASSFRGGTNTEAFF
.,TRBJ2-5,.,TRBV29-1,TGCAGCGGATCGGACAGCGGGGAGACCCAGTACTTC,CSGSDSGETQYF
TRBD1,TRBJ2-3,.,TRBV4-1,TGCGCCAGCAGCCAAGAGGGACAGCTCACAGATACGCAGTATTTT,CASSQEGQLTDTQYF